These T cell receptor beta chains were read from a single sample in a study of T cells in Graves' hyperthyroidism and ophthalmopathy. TCRdb passed the multiplex PCR reads through MiXCR, listing each CDR3 protein once. The sample consists of 500,000 to 600,000 distinct CDR3 sequences, 35% to 55% of them appearing once. Sequencing was carried out using peripheral blood or thyroid tissue (not recorded which). Source of these receptors: an adult woman with Graves' disease, either hyperthyroidism or ophthalmopathy (not recorded which). CDR3s include the opening cysteine and the closing phenylalanine or tryptophan.

TRBV11-2	TRBJ2-3	CASGASIDTQYF
TRBV29-1	TRBJ2-2	CSASVGGATGELFF
TRBV13	TRBJ2-7	CASSLGPTSSYEQYF
TRBV27	TRBJ1-4	CASRVQGEKLFF
TRBV10-3	.	CAITPGTSVYEQYF
TRBV5-1	TRBJ2-7	CASSLDRDRGYEQYF
TRBV15	TRBJ1-2	CATSRDSQSYGYTF
TRBV10-3	TRBJ1-5	CAIGGDSQPQHF
TRBV6-2/TRBV6-3	TRBJ2-7	CASRGALSYEQYF
TRBV5-1	TRBJ2-7	CASSLAVQGGEQYF
TRBV2	TRBJ2-7	CASSEAGHSSYEQYF
TRBV7-2	TRBJ2-7	CASSGIAGTGEQYF
TRBV30	TRBJ1-1	CAWSAMITEAFF
TRBV20-1	TRBJ2-7	CSAGDTGLRPTKQYF
TRBV5-6	TRBJ2-7	CASSLEVARKQYF
TRBV7-2	TRBJ1-3	CASSPRQGYLSGNTIYF
TRBV27	TRBJ1-4	CASSFAGANEKLFF
TRBV6-1	TRBJ1-5	CASMRASDQPQHF
TRBV20-1	TRBJ1-4	CSARDGEKLFF
TRBV10-3	TRBJ1-2	CAIAELNSNYGYTF
TRBV7-9	TRBJ1-1	CASSQTGAGTEAFF
TRBV7-9	TRBJ1-4	CASSLRRSQGDEKLFF
TRBV6-1	TRBJ2-5	CASSETQGMMETQYF
TRBV7-9	TRBJ1-6	CASSPGRESPLHF
TRBV20-1	TRBJ1-1	CSARAEGGGGTEAFF
TRBV4-1	TRBJ1-2	CASSHQDINYGYTF
TRBV7-8	TRBJ2-2	CASSFGTSGKTGELFF
TRBV7-2	TRBJ1-5	CASSLDRTGQPQHF
TRBV24-1	TRBJ2-5	CATSGRGYQETQYF
TRBV10-2	TRBJ1-1	CASRPGQRGTEAFF
TRBV7-8	TRBJ1-2	CASRLRTEVIYGYTF
TRBV15	TRBJ1-3	CATSPRGGTGNTIYF
TRBV9	TRBJ1-1	CASSVGGGGDTEAFF
TRBV10-2	TRBJ2-7	CASTETPGGGLGEQYF
TRBV7-7	TRBJ1-5	CASSSGSGPGQNSNQPQHF
TRBV5-1	TRBJ1-4	CASSAGTAGGKLFF
TRBV9	TRBJ1-2	CASSEDGNNYGYTF
TRBV29-1	TRBJ1-2	CSVETGFRYGYTF
TRBV11-2	TRBJ1-4	CASSTGQLSNEKLFF
TRBV6-5	TRBJ2-6	CASRDRTSSGANVLTF